This T cell receptor (beta chain) was sequenced in a study of sequential checkpoint blockade in melanoma. Assay used: immunoSEQ multiplex PCR; TCRdb lists only in-frame clones, some missing. The sample records about 15,000 clones, under 85% being singletons. The CDR3 is made up of 16 amino acids. The ends were cut back, 1 base at V and 6 bases at J, with 18 bases in the middle. Per germline, CDR1 MGHRA and CDR2 YSYEKL. Treatment given: randomized to nivolumab then ipilimumab (arm A) or the reverse (arm B). Patients had received no earlier DNA-damaging chemotherapy. From thawed PBMCs, live CD3+CD8+ cells negative for CD19 and CD56 were sorted.

The rearrangement links TRBV4-1 to TRBJ1-2, with D possibly matching TRBD1 (5 bases). This sequence was found in a human donor with melanoma. The material sequenced was CD8+ T cells sorted from blood (inferred from file names), taken from a patient given nivolumab and ipilimumab in sequence. The CDR3 DNA reads TGCGCCAGCAGCCAAGCTCTACGCGACAGTGAACATGGCTACACCTTC. Its translation is CASSQALRDSEHGYTF.